This note documents a single T cell receptor (beta chain) sequence. What antigen it recognizes has not been identified. Qualities for individual bases were not recorded, and no much larger clone is one base off. The data were taken from a study of T cell responses to AZD1222 COVID-19 vaccine (dated by TCRdb to the early 2020s). Some background on the complete study: A total of around 240 trial participants underwent TCR sequencing, of whom some 210 received two doses of AZD1222 and about 25 received two doses of the MenACWY control vaccine. Enrollment into the trials was organized by age into subgroups of 18-55, 56-69 and 70-plus years, and those subgroups contained approximately 160, 26 and 62 TCR-sequenced participants, respectively. Broad study findings and their caveats: No day 14 peak-response samples were available, so repertoires were characterized only after the peak T cell response. Participants were mostly white British, with more females than males. The authors suggested clonal diversity may have been underestimated. In the small 56-69-year group, the increase in depth fell short of significance, most likely because of low power. A significant rise in spike-specific TCR breadth and depth was observed after two AZD1222 doses relative to day 0 and relative to MenACWY recipients. CD4 TCRs associated with the vaccine covered the entire spike protein, and the dominant responses were in regions 160-218 and 743-854. Reportedly, almost half of the unique spike-specific TCRs recognized epitopes lying outside the regions that are mutated in the B.1.351 and B.1.1.7 variants. Conclusions about previously exposed vaccinees are limited because only five to seven AZD1222 recipients were SARS-CoV-2 seropositive at baseline.

The CDR3 regions of human TCRbeta chains were analyzed by immunosequencing. The study's processing was this. TCRs in the repertoires were matched against a reference library of SARS-CoV-2-specific TCRs that had been generated with the MIRA antigen-specificity platform. Breadth meant the fraction of unique TCRs that were SARS-CoV-2-associated, whereas depth meant the fraction of total T cells that were SARS-CoV-2-associated. Each spike-specific TCR was assigned to its reactive spike region and to a CD4 or CD8 class using the MIRA data. Log10-transformed breadth and depth values were compared by one-way ANOVA with Sidak's multiple comparisons tests. TCRdb re-hosts the immuneACCESS table, in-frame sequences only. Its copies lack some clones; in the studies checked, an unresolved V gene accounts for under half of them, and the cause for the rest is not known. Clonal size and the V and J genes are those of that table, whereas D and trimming came from the DNA. Recorded for this sample are some 150,000 clones; 80% to 90% of them occurred a single time. Together, the top ten hold roughly 6.9% of the sample.

In the paper's terms, the time point label means: sample from adult after SARS-CoV-2 infection, after symptom onset. A couple of convalescent COVID-19 patients, sampled after symptom onset from adults with prior SARS-CoV-2 infection, were also TCR-sequenced for comparison. V loses 0 bases at its end and J loses 5 bases; junction bases beyond the gene matches: 3. Measured from the cysteine to the phenylalanine, the CDR3 is 15 residues long. Left in the record is the CDR3 DNA by itself, 45 bases read in frame from the first base. Based on the germline V gene, the CDR1 and CDR2 sequences are SGHTA and FQGNSA.

Specimen: peripheral blood, collected after recovery from COVID-19. This receptor was taken from an adult who had recovered from COVID-19. The V gene is TRBV7-2 and the J gene is TRBJ2-2; 7 bases in the middle match TRBD1. The CDR3: CASSLALTGTGELFF. The DNA is as follows: TGTGCCAGCAGCTTAGCCTTGACAGGGACCGGGGAGCTGTTTTTT.